This entry is about one T cell receptor (beta chain). CDR1 is MNHEY and CDR2 is SMNVEV in the germline V gene (reference sequence). Trimming left V 5 bases short and J 5 bases short, with 9 bases between. The CDR3 has 13 amino acids. These data belong to a study of shared clonotypes between healthy human individuals. Here immunoSEQ multiplex PCR was the method, and the copy in TCRdb shows in-frame clones only, minus some. The profile shows a few million clones, roughly 93% of them singletons. Each donor was a Caucasian adult residing in Nashville, Tennessee. This clonotype was obtained from a man aged 18 to 29 in good health. Some clones in this sample may be carry-over from other donors' samples. What was sequenced was naive CD4+ T cells from PBMCs. Subset denoted: CD45RA+ positively selected. The rearrangement uses TRBV27 and TRBJ2-2; D is uncertain. The CDR3 here is CASSIRLTGELFF. CDR3 nucleotides: TGTGCCAGCAGTATCCGACTGACCGGGGAGCTGTTTTTT.